These 18 T cell receptor beta chains originate from one sample sequenced in a study of CD8 T cells in Susac syndrome. Reverse transcription used roughly 0.5 to 1 ug RNA and random hexamers. In TCRdb, the immunoSEQ multiplex PCR reads were re-called with MiXCR into one record per CDR3 protein. The sample has about 210,000 distinct CDR3 sequences; 95% are singletons. The material sequenced was CD4+ T cells from PBMCs. The receptors stem from a human donor with multiple sclerosis.

This chain uses TRBV7-8 with TRBJ2-5; D not certain. The V end was cut by 2 bases, the J end by 5 bases, with 9 bases between. This CDR3 is 13 amino acids long. Per germline, CDR1 SGHVS and CDR2 FQNEAQ. This CDR3 is CASSLRVEETQYF. CDR3 in DNA: TGTGCCAGCAGCTTAAGGGTGGAGGAGACCCAGTACTTC.

In DNA, the CDR3 is TGTGCCAGCAGTCAGATAACTGAAGCTTTCTTT. It is translated as CASSQITEAFF. The rearrangement joins TRBV25-1 to TRBJ1-1; no clear D gene. Germline V CDR1 and CDR2: MGHDK, SYGVNS. The CDR3 length is 11 residues. V was cut by 5 bases and J by 5 bases, with 6 bases left in between.

The chain joins TRBV6-5 to TRBJ2-7; possible D gene TRBD2, 5 bases. This CDR3 has 13 residues. Trimming stripped 3 bases from V and 6 bases from J, with 12 bases between. Germline V lookup: CDR1 MNHEY, CDR2 SVGAGI. In DNA, the CDR3 is TGTGCCAGCAGTTATCGCGGGTTCTCCGAGCAGTACTTC. It encodes CASSYRGFSEQYF.

The rearrangement links TRBV12-2 to TRBJ2-7; TRBD2, the table's D call, was not compared with the DNA. TRBV12-2 is a pseudogene segment. This CDR3 has 18 amino acids. CDR3 protein: CASRLGVKRTAGGYEQYF. The CDR3 bases are TGTGCAAGTCGCTTAGGAGTAAAGAGGACTGCCGGGGGATACGAGCAGTACTTC.

The chain joins TRBV9 to TRBJ2-5; D unclear. CDR3 size: 14 residues. The germline gives CDR1 SGDLS, CDR2 YYNGEE. V lost 0 bases and J 2 bases, leaving 8 bases between the germline ends. The chain's CDR3 is CASSVAPTQETQYF. CDR3 DNA sequence: TGTGCCAGCAGCGTAGCCCCAACACAAGAGACCCAGTACTTC.

The V call is TRBV15, the J call TRBJ1-5; D not certain. CDR1 and CDR2 from the germline V gene are LNHNV and YYDKDF (reference sequence). This CDR3 comprises 14 residues. V dropped 3 bases and J dropped 1 base, with 7 bases sitting between them. The CDR3 spells CATSRVGSNQPQHF. CDR3 nucleotides: TGTGCCACCAGCAGGGTGGGCAGCAATCAGCCCCAGCATTTT.

The V call is TRBV25-1, the J call TRBJ2-7, with a possible D match to TRBD2 (6 bases). CDR3 length equals 15 residues. From germline, CDR1 is MGHDK and CDR2 SYGVNS. V lost 2 bases and J lost 6, with 17 bases in between. The CDR3 region has the DNA TGTGCCAGCAGTGAAGGGGGACTCCCAGGAGCCGAGCAGTACTTC. It translates to CASSEGGLPGAEQYF.

The rearrangement joins TRBV5-4 to TRBJ2-7; D is undetermined. This CDR3 spans 13 amino acids. CDR1 SGHNT and CDR2 YYREEE come from the germline V gene (reference sequence). V lost 9 bases and J lost 1, with 14 bases in between. CDR3 residues: CATGTVESYEQYF. The CDR3 nucleotides are TGTGCCACGGGCACAGTAGAGTCCTACGAGCAGTACTTC. The entire variable domain, with the rest obtained from reference TRBV5-4 and TRBJ2-7, is as follows: ETGVTQSPTHLIKTRGQQVTLRCSSQSGHNTVSWYQQALGQGPQFIFQYYREEENGRGNFPPRFSGLQFPNYSSELNVNALELDDSALYLCATGTVESYEQYFGPGTRLTVT.

The sample holds one count of this clonotype. The rearrangement uses TRBV20-1 and TRBJ2-5, with D maybe TRBD1 (5 bases). The CDR3 extends over 15 amino acids. Germline loops: CDR1 DFQATT, CDR2 SNEGSKA (reference sequence). V dropped 3 bases and J dropped 6 bases, with 20 bases sitting between them. The CDR3 protein is CSARRSLAGRQTQYF. Here the CDR3 DNA reads TGCAGTGCTAGGAGGTCGTTGGCAGGGCGGCAGACCCAGTACTTC.

V and J are TRBV4-1 and TRBJ1-6; the D is unclear. The V gene's germline CDR1 is MGHRA and CDR2 YSYEKL. V dropped 0 bases and J dropped 6 bases, with 6 bases sitting between them. This CDR3 has 14 residues. The CDR3 spells CASSQEFSNSPLHF. As DNA, the CDR3 is TGCGCCAGCAGCCAAGAGTTTTCTAATTCACCCCTCCACTTT.

The rearrangement uses TRBV6-2 or TRBV6-3 and TRBJ2-1, with 10 bases lining up with TRBD2. Germline loops: CDR1 MNHEY, CDR2 SVGEGT. V shed 4 bases, J shed 6 bases, and the junction held 3 bases outside the gene matches. The CDR3 is made up of 14 amino acids. CDR3 nucleotide sequence: TGTGCCAGCAGTTTGACTAGCGGGTCCAATGAGCAGTTCTTC. The encoded protein is CASSLTSGSNEQFF.

The chain has TRBV5-4 and TRBJ2-5, with a possible D match to TRBD1 (6 bases). This CDR3 is built from 15 residues. Germline V gene sequence: CDR1 SGHNT, CDR2 YYREEE (reference sequence). The V and J ends lost 0 bases and 5 bases respectively, with 14 bases between them. The DNA of the CDR3 is TGTGCCAGCAGCTTGGTTACTACAGGGATGGAGACCCAGTACTTC. Amino acid sequence: CASSLVTTGMETQYF.

V usage is TRBV3-1 and J usage is TRBJ2-3, with D perhaps matching TRBD2 (6 bases). Germline lookup yields CDR1 LGHDT and CDR2 YNNKEL (reference sequence). CDR3 length equals 17 residues. The V end lost 4 bases, the J end lost 3 bases, and 20 bases lay between the germline ends. CDR3 nucleotide sequence: TGTGCCAGCAGCCCCCTGCCGGGACTCCGAATGACAGATACGCAGTATTTT. Protein sequence: CASSPLPGLRMTDTQYF.

CDR3 sequence reads: CGAGTGSYEQYF. The CDR3 DNA reads as TGCGGAGCCGGGACAGGGTCCTACGAGCAGTACTTC. The rearrangement joins TRBV20-1 to TRBJ2-7; 9 nucleotides agree with TRBD1. From germline, CDR1 is DFQATT and CDR2 SNEGSKA (reference sequence). The length of the CDR3 is 12 residues.

V usage is TRBV30 and J usage is TRBJ1-2, with a weak D call TRBD1 (6 bases). The CDR3 spans 13 residues. Germline lookup yields CDR1 GTSNPN and CDR2 SVGIG (reference sequence). V lost 0 bases to trimming and J lost 5 bases, with 10 bases between them. CDR3 nucleotide sequence: TGTGCCTGGAGTGTAAGGACAGATTATGGCTACACCTTC. Translated, it gives CAWSVRTDYGYTF. Using reference TRBV30 and TRBJ1-2 for the parts outside the CDR3, the full variable domain is SQTIHQWPATLVQPVGSPLSLECTVEGTSNPNLYWYRQAAGRGLQLLFYSVGIGQISSEVPQNLSASRPQDRQFILSSKKLLLSDSGFYLCAWSVRTDYGYTFGSGTRLTVV.

The V call is TRBV29-1, the J call TRBJ1-2; D call uncertain. CDR1 is SQVTM and CDR2 is ANQGSEA in the germline V gene. This CDR3 is built from 12 residues. Trimming shortened V by 7 bases and J by 7 bases, and 16 bases separated the two germline ends. DNA for the CDR3: TGCAGCGCCGACCGGGGAACGGTTGGCTACACCTTC. Its protein is CSADRGTVGYTF.

The count of this clonotype is one. The CDR3 DNA sequence: TGCAGTGCTAGGGAACGTGGAGGGTATGGCTACACCTTC. It codes for CSARERGGYGYTF. The gene calls are TRBV20-1 and TRBJ1-2; D is uncertain. Germline assignment: CDR1 DFQATT and CDR2 SNEGSKA (reference sequence). The CDR3 contains 13 residues. Deletions cut 3 bases from V and 5 bases from J, with 13 bases between.

This chain connects TRBV9 to TRBJ2-5; TRBD2 is a possible D gene (5 bases). Germline lookup yields CDR1 SGDLS and CDR2 YYNGEE. The CDR3 consists of 14 residues. The germline V and J ends were trimmed by 2 bases and 3 bases, with 11 bases remaining between them. DNA of the CDR3: TGTGCCAGCAGCGTTGGCAGCGGTAAAGAGACCCAGTACTTC. It encodes CASSVGSGKETQYF. Full variable domain (rest looked up from reference TRBV9 and TRBJ2-5): DSGVTQTPKHLITATGQRVTLRCSPRSGDLSVYWYQQSLDQGLQFLIQYYNGEERAKGNILERFSAQQFPDLHSELNLSSLELGDSALYFCASSVGSGKETQYFGPGTRLLVL.